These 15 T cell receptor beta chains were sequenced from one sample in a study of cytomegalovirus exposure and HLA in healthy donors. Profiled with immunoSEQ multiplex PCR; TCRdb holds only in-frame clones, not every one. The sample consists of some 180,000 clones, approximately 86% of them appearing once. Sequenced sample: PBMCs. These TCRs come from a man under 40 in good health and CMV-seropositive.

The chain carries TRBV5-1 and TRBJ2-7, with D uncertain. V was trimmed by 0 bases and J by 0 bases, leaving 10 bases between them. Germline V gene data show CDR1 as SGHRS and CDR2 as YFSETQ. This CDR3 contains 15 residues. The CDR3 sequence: CASSLAADNSYEQYF. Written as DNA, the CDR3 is TGCGCCAGCAGCTTGGCCGCTGACAACTCCTACGAGCAGTACTTC.

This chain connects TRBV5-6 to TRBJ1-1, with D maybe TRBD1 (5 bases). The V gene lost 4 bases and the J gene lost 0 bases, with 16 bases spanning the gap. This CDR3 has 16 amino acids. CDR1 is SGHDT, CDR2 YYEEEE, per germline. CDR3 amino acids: CASSKTLGTVNTEAFF. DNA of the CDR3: TGTGCCAGCAGCAAGACCTTGGGGACGGTGAACACTGAAGCTTTCTTT. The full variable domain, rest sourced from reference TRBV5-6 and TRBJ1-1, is DAGVTQSPTHLIKTRGQQVTLRCSPKSGHDTVSWYQQALGQGPQFIFQYYEEEERQRGNFPDRFSGHQFPNYSSELNVNALLLGDSALYLCASSKTLGTVNTEAFFGQGTRLTVV.

In DNA, the CDR3 is TGTGCCAGCACCCTTGACAGGGTGAACACTGAAGCTTTCTTT. It translates to CASTLDRVNTEAFF. The chain is built from TRBV11-2 and TRBJ1-1; 7 nucleotides agree with TRBD1. Trimming at V came to 7 bases and at J to 0 bases, leaving 5 bases not matched to a gene. This CDR3 has 14 amino acids. Germline assignment: CDR1 SGHAT and CDR2 FQNNGV.

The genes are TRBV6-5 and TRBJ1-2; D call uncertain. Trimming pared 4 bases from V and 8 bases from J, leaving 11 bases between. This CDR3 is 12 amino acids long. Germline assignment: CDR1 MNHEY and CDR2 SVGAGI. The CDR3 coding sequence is TGTGCCAGCAGTTGGACCCGGGGAGGCTACACCTTC. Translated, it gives CASSWTRGGYTF.

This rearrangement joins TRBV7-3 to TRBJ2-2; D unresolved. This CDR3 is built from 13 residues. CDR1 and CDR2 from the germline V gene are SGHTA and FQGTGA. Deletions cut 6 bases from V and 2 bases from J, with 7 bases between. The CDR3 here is CASSNSNTGELFF. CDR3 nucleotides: TGTGCCAGCAGTAATAGTAACACCGGGGAGCTGTTTTTT.

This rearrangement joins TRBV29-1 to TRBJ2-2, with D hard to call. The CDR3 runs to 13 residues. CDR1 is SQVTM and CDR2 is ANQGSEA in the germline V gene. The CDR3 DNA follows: TGCGGAACGACCGAAGCGAACACCGGGGAGCTGTTTTTT. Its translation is CGTTEANTGELFF.

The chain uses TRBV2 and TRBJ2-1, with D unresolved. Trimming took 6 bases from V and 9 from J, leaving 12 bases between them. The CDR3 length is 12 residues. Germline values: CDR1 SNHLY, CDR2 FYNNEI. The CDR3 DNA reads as TGTGCCAGCAGCCACTATATTGGTGAGCAGTTCTTC. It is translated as CASSHYIGEQFF.

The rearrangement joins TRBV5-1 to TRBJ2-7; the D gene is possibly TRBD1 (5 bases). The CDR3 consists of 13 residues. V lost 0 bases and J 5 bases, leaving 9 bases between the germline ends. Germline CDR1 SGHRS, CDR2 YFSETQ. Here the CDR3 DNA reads TGCGCCAGCAGCTTGGCAGGGTCCAACGAGCAGTACTTC. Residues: CASSLAGSNEQYF.

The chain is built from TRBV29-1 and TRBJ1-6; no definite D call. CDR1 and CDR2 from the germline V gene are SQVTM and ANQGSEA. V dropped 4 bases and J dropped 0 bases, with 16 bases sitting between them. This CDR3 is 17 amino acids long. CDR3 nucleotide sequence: TGCAGCGTTGCGGACGAAGGGATGGGCTCCTATAATTCACCCCTCCACTTT. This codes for CSVADEGMGSYNSPLHF.

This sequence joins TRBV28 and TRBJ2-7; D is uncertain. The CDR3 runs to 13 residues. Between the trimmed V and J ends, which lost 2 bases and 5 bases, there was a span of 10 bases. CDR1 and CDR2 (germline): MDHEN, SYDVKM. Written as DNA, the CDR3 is TGTGCCAGCAGTTTACCCCCCCGAGACGAGCAGTACTTC. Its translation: CASSLPPRDEQYF.

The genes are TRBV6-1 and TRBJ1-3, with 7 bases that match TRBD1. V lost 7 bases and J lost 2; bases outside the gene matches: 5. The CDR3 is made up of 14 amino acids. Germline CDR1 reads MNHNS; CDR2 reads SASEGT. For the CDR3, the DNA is TGTGCCAGCATACTACAGGGGACTGGAAACACCATATATTTT. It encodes CASILQGTGNTIYF.

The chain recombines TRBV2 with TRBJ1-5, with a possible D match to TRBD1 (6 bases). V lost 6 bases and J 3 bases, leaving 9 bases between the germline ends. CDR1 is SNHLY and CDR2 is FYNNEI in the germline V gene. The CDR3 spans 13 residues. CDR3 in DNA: TGTGCCAGCAGGAGGGGGTCCAATCAGCCCCAGCATTTT. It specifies CASRRGSNQPQHF.

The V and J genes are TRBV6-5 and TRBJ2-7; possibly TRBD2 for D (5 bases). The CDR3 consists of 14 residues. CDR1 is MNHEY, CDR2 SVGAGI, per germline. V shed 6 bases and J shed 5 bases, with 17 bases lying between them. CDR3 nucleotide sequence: TGTGCCAGCAGCCGCACCGTCCGGAGGAACGAGCAGTACTTC. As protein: CASSRTVRRNEQYF.

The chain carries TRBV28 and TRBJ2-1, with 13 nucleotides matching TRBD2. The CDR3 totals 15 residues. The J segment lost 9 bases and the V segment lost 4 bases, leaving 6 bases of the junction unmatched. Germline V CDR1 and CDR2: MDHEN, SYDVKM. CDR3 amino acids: CASSWTSGSLGEQFF. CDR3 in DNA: TGTGCCAGCAGTTGGACTAGCGGGAGCTTAGGTGAGCAGTTCTTC.

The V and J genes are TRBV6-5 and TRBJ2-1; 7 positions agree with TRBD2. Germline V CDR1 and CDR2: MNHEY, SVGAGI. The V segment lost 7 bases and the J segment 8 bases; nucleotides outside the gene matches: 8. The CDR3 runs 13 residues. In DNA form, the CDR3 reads TGTGCCAGCACCATGGGCCTAGCGGATGAGCAGTTCTTC. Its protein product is CASTMGLADEQFF.